These 25 T cell receptor beta chains share one sample of origin, sequenced in a study of shared clonotypes between healthy human individuals. CD8 cells regarded as naive lacked CD45RO, were positively chosen for CCR7, and omitted terminally differentiated effector memory CD45RA+ cells. Data came from immunoSEQ multiplex PCR; TCRdb stores just in-frame clones and leaves some out. This table holds roughly 2,000,000 clones, roughly 95% found once. Sample: naive CD8+ T cells sorted from blood. The receptors originated from a young man in good health.

This clone came up once. This sequence joins TRBV4-1 and TRBJ2-7; D is possibly TRBD2 (6 bases). This CDR3 is built from 16 residues. V shed 1 base and J shed 2 bases, with 15 bases lying between them. Germline loops: CDR1 MGHRA, CDR2 YSYEKL. CDR3 sequence: CASSQVYGGLPYEQYF. The CDR3 nucleotides are TGCGCCAGCAGCCAAGTGTACGGGGGATTGCCCTACGAGCAGTACTTC.

V and J are TRBV19 and TRBJ1-2, with D possibly TRBD1 on 5 matching bases. The CDR3 loop spans 12 amino acids. Per germline, CDR1 LNHDA and CDR2 SQIVND (reference sequence). V shed 4 bases and J shed 6 bases, with 9 bases lying between them. CDR3 loop: CASSTQGHGYTF. The DNA for the CDR3 is TGTGCCAGTAGTACCCAGGGTCATGGCTACACCTTC.

This clone has a single count. The V call is TRBV4-1, the J call TRBJ2-7; no definite D call. Between the trimmed V and J ends, which lost 0 bases and 2 bases, there was a span of 11 bases. This CDR3 is built from 15 residues. Germline CDR1 MGHRA, CDR2 YSYEKL. The CDR3 sequence is CASSQEPVATYEQYF. Here the CDR3 DNA reads TGCGCCAGCAGCCAAGAACCAGTCGCAACCTACGAGCAGTACTTC.

This chain connects TRBV19 to TRBJ2-7; D is possibly TRBD1 (5 bases). Trimming removed 5 bases from V and 4 bases from J, with 15 bases in between. The V gene's germline CDR1 is LNHDA and CDR2 SQIVND (reference sequence). CDR3 length: 14 amino acids. CDR3 in DNA: TGTGCCAGTAGTCCCCGGACAAATAGTTACGAGCAGTACTTC. It encodes CASSPRTNSYEQYF.

As for this clone: Other DNA sequences of this sample code for an identical CDR3. The rearrangement links TRBV7-6 to TRBJ2-5; 8 bases line up with TRBD2. The V gene end was trimmed by 5 bases and the J gene end by 4 bases; junction bases not matched to a gene: 9. CDR3 length equals 15 residues. The germline CDR1 and CDR2 sequences are SGHVS and FNYEAQ. CDR3 in DNA: TGTGCCAGCAGCCCCACCGTCGCGGGGGGAGAGACCCAGTACTTC. Translation gives CASSPTVAGGETQYF.

The V and J genes are TRBV11-2 and TRBJ2-7; the D call may be TRBD1 or TRBD2 (5 bases each). The germline CDR1 and CDR2 sequences are SGHAT and FQNNGV. CDR3 length equals 15 residues. V was pared by 4 bases and J by 3 bases, with 16 bases between. The CDR3 sequence: CASSSFRDRNYEQYF. The CDR3 region has the DNA TGTGCCAGCAGCTCCTTCCGGGACCGGAACTACGAGCAGTACTTC.

The chain employs TRBV4-3 and TRBJ2-7; D perhaps matches TRBD2 (5 bases). This CDR3 has 14 amino acids. Germline V gene data show CDR1 as LGHNA and CDR2 as YSLEER. V was shortened by 4 bases and J by 2 bases, with 12 bases between the two germline ends. CDR3 region: CASSLTHGAYEQYF. The DNA of the CDR3 is TGCGCCAGCAGCCTCACACACGGGGCCTACGAGCAGTACTTC.

This chain connects TRBV2 to TRBJ1-2; D is possibly TRBD1 (5 bases). The CDR3 loop spans 15 amino acids. Trimming stripped 4 bases from V and 4 bases from J, with 16 bases between. Germline assignment: CDR1 SNHLY and CDR2 FYNNEI. This CDR3 is CASSANPGLLYGYTF. In DNA, the CDR3 is TGTGCCAGCAGTGCGAATCCGGGACTCCTCTATGGCTACACCTTC.

This clone was detected only a few times. This sample also contains other DNA sequences that code for the same CDR3. V is TRBV4-3 and J is TRBJ2-5; D is unresolved. The germline CDR1 and CDR2 sequences are LGHNA and YSLEER. This CDR3 is built from 13 residues. V lost 0 bases to trimming and J lost 3 bases, with 5 bases between them. The CDR3 DNA reads as TGCGCCAGCAGCCAAGATCTAGAAGAGACCCAGTACTTC. As protein: CASSQDLEETQYF.

Of note for this clone: The sample holds other DNA sequences that translate to the same CDR3. The chain couples TRBV27 to TRBJ1-1, with D perhaps matching TRBD1 (5 bases). Trimming pared 5 bases from V and 0 bases from J, leaving 7 bases between. The CDR3 sequence is 13 residues long. Germline V gene sequence: CDR1 MNHEY, CDR2 SMNVEV (reference sequence). CDR3 sequence (DNA): TGTGCCAGCAGTGTGGACATGAACACTGAAGCTTTCTTT. It translates to CASSVDMNTEAFF.

To note about this clone: The identical CDR3 is also encoded by other nucleotide sequences in the sample. This chain links TRBV19 with TRBJ1-1; D might be TRBD1 (6 bases). Trimming took 1 base from V and 4 from J, leaving 7 bases between them. Looked up from germline, CDR1 is LNHDA and CDR2 is SQIVND (reference sequence). This CDR3 is 13 amino acids long. The CDR3 coding sequence is TGTGCCAGTAGTATAGGAGGGGGCACTGAAGCTTTCTTT. The encoded protein is CASSIGGGTEAFF.

The chain has TRBV7-9 and TRBJ2-3; 9 nucleotides align to TRBD1. The CDR3 is made up of 15 amino acids. Looked up from germline, CDR1 is SEHNR and CDR2 is FQNEAQ (reference sequence). V was clipped by 3 bases and J by 7 bases; unmatched bases: 8. The CDR3 loop reads CASSFVQGALNTQYF. The CDR3 coding sequence is TGTGCCAGCAGCTTCGTACAGGGGGCTTTAAATACGCAGTATTTT. The whole variable domain, remainder taken from reference TRBV7-9 and TRBJ2-3, is DTGVSQNPRHKITKRGQNVTFRCDPISEHNRLYWYRQTLGQGPEFLTYFQNEAQLEKSRLLSDRFSAERPKGSFSTLEIQRTEQGDSAMYLCASSFVQGALNTQYFGPGTRLTVL.

The V call is TRBV4-1, the J call TRBJ2-7, with TRBD1 matching over 8 bases. Germline V lookup: CDR1 MGHRA, CDR2 YSYEKL. The CDR3 contains 15 residues. The trim removed 0 bases at V and 3 bases at J, leaving 4 bases unmatched. The CDR3 spells CASSQDHTGGYEQYF. The CDR3 DNA reads as TGCGCCAGCAGCCAAGATCACACAGGGGGCTACGAGCAGTACTTC.

To note about this clone: The same CDR3 can be traced to other DNA sequences in this sample. CDR3 coding DNA: TGTGCCAGCAGCTTAGGGGGGGGCCAGCCCCAGCATTTT. Protein product: CASSLGGGQPQHF. This chain connects TRBV7-9 to TRBJ1-5; possible D gene TRBD1, 6 bases. Trimming stripped 1 base from V and 7 bases from J, with 8 bases between. CDR1 is SEHNR, CDR2 FQNEAQ, per germline (reference sequence). CDR3 length equals 13 residues.

V and J are TRBV29-1 and TRBJ2-3; D uncertain. This CDR3 has 15 residues. Germline V gene lookup returns CDR1 SQVTM and CDR2 ANQGSEA. The V end lost 1 base, the J end lost 6 bases, and 17 bases lay between the germline ends. The CDR3 here is CSVEGLAGFIDTQYF. The CDR3 DNA reads TGCAGCGTTGAAGGTTTAGCAGGTTTCATCGATACGCAGTATTTT.

Worth noting for this clone: This same CDR3 is encoded by further DNA sequences in the sample. The chain employs TRBV13 and TRBJ2-7; D ambiguous. The CDR3 has 12 residues. Trimming took 0 bases from V and 5 from J, leaving 5 bases between them. Per the germline V gene, CDR1 is PRHDT and CDR2 is FYEKMQ (reference sequence). The CDR3 nucleotides read TGTGCCAGCAGCTTAGGCCCCAACGAGCAGTACTTC. Translating gives CASSLGPNEQYF.

V is TRBV11-2 and J is TRBJ2-7, with unresolved D. The germline CDR1 and CDR2 sequences are SGHAT and FQNNGV. V lost 9 bases, J lost 1 base, and 7 bases lay in between. The CDR3 sequence is 11 residues long. In DNA form, the CDR3 reads TGTGCCAGTGCTGATTCCTACGAGCAGTACTTC. Protein product: CASADSYEQYF.

For this clone: The junction and the germline gene differ at one end; a read error may be behind it. The CDR3 DNA reads as TGTGCTAGCAGCTTAGAACCTAGTAATCGCTACGAGCAGTACTTC. Translation: CASSLEPSNRYEQYF. The chain links TRBV7-7 to TRBJ2-7; D call uncertain. The CDR3 length is 15 residues. Germline CDR1 and CDR2: SSHAT and FNYEAQ (reference sequence). Based on the CDR3 plus reference TRBV7-7 and TRBJ2-7, the full variable domain is GAGVSQSPRYKVTKRGQDVTLRCDPISSHATLYWYQQALGQGPEFLTYFNYEAQPDKSGLPSDRFSAERPEGSISTLTIQRTEQRDSAMYRCASSLEPSNRYEQYFGPGTRLTVT.

This clone has just one count. This chain joins TRBV4-1 and TRBJ2-1; TRBD2 might be the D (6 bases). The CDR3 length is 16 residues. V dropped 4 bases and J dropped 10 bases, with 23 bases sitting between them. Germline V lookup: CDR1 MGHRA, CDR2 YSYEKL. CDR3 region: CASSLRSGDGAGEQFF. DNA for the CDR3: TGCGCCAGCAGCCTAAGATCGGGGGACGGGGCGGGAGAGCAGTTCTTC.

The chain links TRBV4-1 to TRBJ2-1; either TRBD1 or TRBD2 may fit D (5 bases each). Trimming left V 4 bases short and J 9 bases short, with 13 bases between. The V gene's germline CDR1 is MGHRA and CDR2 YSYEKL. CDR3 size: 13 residues. The CDR3 loop is CASSPGTNFEQFF. The CDR3 coding sequence is TGCGCCAGCAGCCCTGGGACGAACTTTGAGCAGTTCTTC.

This chain joins TRBV6-4 and TRBJ1-1, with D hard to call. CDR3 length: 14 residues. Trimming removed 11 bases at V and 7 bases at J, with 23 bases between. Germline lookup yields CDR1 MRHNA and CDR2 SNTAGT. The CDR3 sequence: CAPTDCGLRDEAFF. DNA for the CDR3: TGTGCCCCTACGGATTGTGGCCTTCGCGATGAAGCTTTCTTT.

The chain carries TRBV29-1 and TRBJ2-5, with 7 bases that match TRBD1. CDR1 is SQVTM and CDR2 is ANQGSEA in the germline V gene. The CDR3 contains 15 residues. With 0 bases clipped from V and 0 bases from J, the junction kept 4 bases outside the gene matches. CDR3 sequence reads: CSVEDWDRNQETQYF. For the CDR3, the DNA is TGCAGCGTTGAAGATTGGGACAGAAACCAAGAGACCCAGTACTTC.

This clone has a single count. V is TRBV4-1 and J is TRBJ2-7; 10 bases align to TRBD1. With 5 bases clipped from V and 4 bases from J, the junction kept 14 bases outside the gene matches. Germline V gene data show CDR1 as MGHRA and CDR2 as YSYEKL. The CDR3 contains 17 residues. This CDR3 reads CASSVMGPGQGFYEQYF. DNA for the CDR3: TGCGCCAGCAGCGTTATGGGCCCGGGACAGGGGTTTTACGAGCAGTACTTC.

V and J are TRBV27 and TRBJ2-1, with 7 positions matching TRBD2. Germline V gene lookup returns CDR1 MNHEY and CDR2 SMNVEV (reference sequence). There are 15 residues in the CDR3. After removal of 8 bases from V and 4 bases from J, the junction contained 11 bases not matched to a gene. This CDR3 reads CASGLRLAEYNEQFF. The CDR3 bases are TGTGCCAGCGGTCTACGGCTAGCGGAATACAATGAGCAGTTCTTC.

This clone was seen only once. The gene calls are TRBV4-3 and TRBJ2-1; the D gene is possibly TRBD2 (6 bases). Germline V gene sequence: CDR1 LGHNA, CDR2 YSLEER. The CDR3 loop spans 15 amino acids. The V gene lost 2 bases and the J gene lost 4 bases, with 12 bases spanning the gap. The CDR3 protein is CASSQSRDRYNEQFF. The CDR3 nucleotides read TGCGCCAGCAGCCAATCGCGGGACCGATACAATGAGCAGTTCTTC.